Listed below are T cell receptor beta chains from one sample, sequenced in a study of T cells in localized non-small cell lung cancer. This table comes from immunoSEQ multiplex PCR, and its TCRdb copy is limited to in-frame clones, with some not included. This repertoire shows fewer than 40,000 clones, roughly 89% found once; its top ten account for around 2.9%. Sequencing was performed on peripheral blood, taken before any cancer treatment. The receptors were gathered from a female donor older than 55 with stage I lung adenocarcinoma. CDR3s include the opening cysteine and the closing phenylalanine or tryptophan. D genes are given only for firm matches. Some rows mark clone size as missing; the rest say once, few, many or name a class of expanded clone.

>TRBJ2-3|.|TRBV4-2|TRBD2
TGTGCCAGCAGCCAAGTTTACGGAGCGGGAGGGCCTATGGGTACAGATACGCAGTATTTT
CASSQVYGAGGPMGTDTQYF
>TRBJ1-1|.|TRBV5-1|.
TGCGCCAGCAGCTTGGCAGGGGAAACTGAAGCTTTCTTT
CASSLAGETEAFF
>TRBJ1-3|.|TRBV7-8|TRBD1
TGTGCCAGCAGCTTTTTCGGGACAGGGGAAGGAAACACCATATATTTT
CASSFFGTGEGNTIYF
>TRBJ2-4|once|TRBV27|.
TGTGCCAGCAGTTTAGAAGGGGGGAGTGCGGTGGCCAAAAACATTCAGTACTTC
CASSLEGGSAVAKNIQYF
>TRBJ2-7|.|TRBV10-1|TRBD1
TGCGCCAGCAGGAAAAGACCGGGACAGGTTAAGTACTTC
CASRKRPGQVKYF
>TRBJ2-1|once|TRBV7-4|.
TGTGCCAGCAGCCCGAGGGCTAGCGCCAGCTATTACAATGAGCAGTTCTTC
CASSPRASASYYNEQFF
>TRBJ1-2|.|TRBV4-1|TRBD1
TGCGCCAGCAGCCAGGACGGACAGGGCTATGGCTACACCTTC
CASSQDGQGYGYTF
>TRBJ1-1|.|TRBV10-3|TRBD1
TGTGCCATCAGTACCACCGGGACAGAGAACACTGAAGCTTTCTTT
CAISTTGTENTEAFF
>TRBJ2-3|.|TRBV11-2|.
TGTGCCAGCAGCCCCCTCCCAGATACGCAGTATTTT
CASSPLPDTQYF
>TRBJ2-3|.|TRBV18|TRBD1
TGTGCCAGCTCACCAATGACAGGGTATCAAACGACAGATACGCAGTATTTT
CASSPMTGYQTTDTQYF
>TRBJ2-1|once|TRBV25-1|.
TGTGCCAGCACTAGTATGTACGAGCAGTTCTTC
CASTSMYEQFF
>TRBJ1-2|.|TRBV10-1|.
TGCGCCAGCAGTGAGTCCGGGAGCTATGGCTACACCTTC
CASSESGSYGYTF
>TRBJ2-3|few|TRBV13|TRBD2
TGTGCCAGCAGCGCCCCGGGACTAGCGAGTTTCACAGATACGCAGTATTTT
CASSAPGLASFTDTQYF
>TRBJ1-2|.|TRBV30|.
TGTGCCTGGACACTAGGGAGCTATGGCTACACCTTC
CAWTLGSYGYTF
>TRBJ2-7|.|TRBV7-2|TRBD2
TGTGCCAGCAGCTTAGATAGCGGGAGTCTCAACGAGCAGTACTTC
CASSLDSGSLNEQYF
>TRBJ1-2|.|TRBV7-9|.
TGTGCCAGCAGCACCGGACAGCGGGGCTACACCTTC
CASSTGQRGYTF
>TRBJ1-1|.|TRBV7-2|TRBD1
TGTGCCAGCAGCACCTTGACAGGGAATGAAGCTGAAGCTTTCTTT
CASSTLTGNEAEAFF
>TRBJ2-7|.|TRBV10-3|.
TGTGCCATCAGTGAGGGAGGGACGAGCTCCTACGAGCAGTACTTC
CAISEGGTSSYEQYF
>TRBJ1-2|.|TRBV27|.
TGTGCCAGCAGTTTAAGGCGGAACTATGGCTACACCTTC
CASSLRRNYGYTF
>TRBJ1-2|.|TRBV5-5|TRBD1
TGTGCCAGCAGCTTGGTCCCCGGGACAGCCTTATATGGCTACACCTTC
CASSLVPGTALYGYTF
>TRBJ2-6|.|TRBV5-1|TRBD2
TGCGCCAGCAGTCGTGATAGCGGGAGGACCTACAGCTCTGGGGCCAACGTCCTGACTTTC
CASSRDSGRTYSSGANVLTF
>TRBJ2-3|.|TRBV9|TRBD2
TGTGCCAGCAGCGCCCCGGGAGGGGGTGAGAAGCAGTATTTT
CASSAPGGGEKQYF
>TRBJ1-1|.|TRBV6-5|.
TGTGCCAGCAGTTACTCCCAGGCCAACACTGAAGCTTTCTTT
CASSYSQANTEAFF
>TRBJ2-7|.|TRBV7-8|.
TGTGCCAGCAGCTTAGCTATAGGGAGCTCCTACGAGCAGTACTTC
CASSLAIGSSYEQYF
>TRBJ1-5|few|TRBV6-1|.
TGTGCCAGCAGTGGGTGGTACAATCAGCCCCAGCATTTT
CASSGWYNQPQHF
>TRBJ2-7|.|TRBV11-2|TRBD2
TGTGCCAGCAGCTTAGATCCCGGGGGGTACGAGCAGTACTTC
CASSLDPGGYEQYF
>TRBJ2-1|.|TRBV19|TRBD2
TGTGCCAGTAGTTTAGGGTCGGCGGGAGCAAATGAGCAGTTCTTC
CASSLGSAGANEQFF
>TRBJ2-2|.|TRBV7-8|TRBD2
TGTGCCAGCAGCTTAAAGCTAGCGGGAGGGCCTAACACCGGGGAGCTGTTTTTT
CASSLKLAGGPNTGELFF
>TRBJ2-3|.|TRBV6-6|TRBD2
TGTGCCAGCAGTTACTCGTCCCGGGGGGTTGATACGCAGTATTTT
CASSYSSRGVDTQYF
>TRBJ2-5|.|TRBV27|.
TGTGCCAGCAGTTTAAGGGCGATCCAAGAGACCCAGTACTTC
CASSLRAIQETQYF
>TRBJ2-7|.|TRBV5-1|TRBD1
TGCGCCAGCAGCCCTGGGACAGCCTACGAGCAGTACTTC
CASSPGTAYEQYF
>TRBJ1-1|.|TRBV6-5|.
TGTGCCAGCAGTTACAGGGCCATGAACACTGAAGCTTTCTTT
CASSYRAMNTEAFF
>TRBJ2-1|.|TRBV10-3|.
TGTGCCATCAGTCAATCAGCGCCACTGGATGAGCAGTTCTTC
CAISQSAPLDEQFF
>TRBJ1-2|once|TRBV30|TRBD1
TGTGCCTGGAGTGCGGGACAGGGGATGGGCTACACCTTC
CAWSAGQGMGYTF
>TRBJ2-1|once|TRBV5-1|TRBD2
TGCGCCAGCAGCTTGTACGGGAGGGAAGATGAGCAGTTCTTC
CASSLYGREDEQFF
>TRBJ1-1|.|TRBV25-1|.
TGTGCCAGCAGTTTGGGGAGGACTGAAGCTTTCTTT
CASSLGRTEAFF
>TRBJ1-1|.|TRBV28|.
TGTGCCAGCAGTTTAACCCCAGGGCCGGAGTCTGAAGCTTTCTTT
CASSLTPGPESEAFF
>TRBJ1-1|.|TRBV15|.
TGTGCCACCAGCAGAGGCCTCAGGGGCCCGAGCACTGAAGCTTTCTTT
CATSRGLRGPSTEAFF
>TRBJ1-4|.|TRBV19|TRBD1
TGTGCCAGTAGTCTCGGACAGGATTATGAAAAACTGTTTTTT
CASSLGQDYEKLFF
>TRBJ2-3|.|TRBV5-4|.
TGTGCCAGCAGCCAAGAGGGTGGGGGCTCCGCCCGGGATACGCAGTATTTT
CASSQEGGGSARDTQYF
>TRBJ2-3|.|TRBV30|.
TGTGCCTGGAGTCTCGGAGAAACGCAGTATTTT
CAWSLGETQYF
>TRBJ2-7|.|TRBV19|TRBD2
TGTGCCAGTAGGGCTAGCGGGAGATACGAGCAGTACTTC
CASRASGRYEQYF
>TRBJ1-2|once|TRBV29-1|.
TGCAGCGTTGAACAGGGCGGCTATGGCTACACCTTC
CSVEQGGYGYTF
>TRBJ2-1|.|TRBV4-2|TRBD2
TGTGCCAGCAGGCGGACTAGCGGGAGCTCCTACAATGAGCAGTTCTTC
CASRRTSGSSYNEQFF
>TRBJ1-5|once|TRBV28|TRBD1
TGTGCCAGCAGTTCAGGGGGCAGCCAGCCCCAGCATTTT
CASSSGGSQPQHF
>TRBJ2-7|.|TRBV9|TRBD2
TGTGCCAGCAGCGTAGAAGGGGGACTAGCGACTTCCTACGAGCAGTACTTC
CASSVEGGLATSYEQYF
>TRBJ1-1|.|TRBV19|.
TGTGCCAGTACGAGAGAGATCATGAACACTGAAGCTTTCTTT
CASTREIMNTEAFF
>TRBJ2-5|.|TRBV30|.
TGTGCCTGGAGTGTAAGGGAGACCCAGTACTTC
CAWSVRETQYF
>TRBJ2-5|few|TRBV28|TRBD1
TGTGCCAGCAGTTTATGGGACAGGGTAGAGACCCAGTACTTC
CASSLWDRVETQYF
>TRBJ2-7|.|TRBV9|TRBD2
TGTGCCAGCAGCGTAGGGACTAGCGAGCTGGGGGAGCAGTACTTC
CASSVGTSELGEQYF
>TRBJ2-2|.|TRBV14|.
TGTGCCAGCAGCCAAATAAGAAACACCGGGGAGCTGTTTTTT
CASSQIRNTGELFF
>TRBJ2-7|.|TRBV30|TRBD2
TGTGCCTGGAGTGAGGCTAGCGGAGGCTACGAGCAGTACTTC
CAWSEASGGYEQYF
>TRBJ2-7|.|TRBV6-5|.
TGTGCCAGCAGTTACTCGCCGGACTACGAGCAGTACTTC
CASSYSPDYEQYF
>TRBJ2-7|.|TRBV7-9|.
TGTGCCAGCAGCCCTCCCGGGCAGCCCTACGAGCAGTACTTC
CASSPPGQPYEQYF
>TRBJ2-7|once|TRBV27|.
TGTGCCAGCAGTTCGTTGTCAGATTTCTTCTCCTACGAGCAGTACTTC
CASSSLSDFFSYEQYF
>TRBJ2-2|.|TRBV7-9|.
TGTGCCAGCAGCTTAGCTAGGGCCCAGAACACCGGGGAGCTGTTTTTT
CASSLARAQNTGELFF